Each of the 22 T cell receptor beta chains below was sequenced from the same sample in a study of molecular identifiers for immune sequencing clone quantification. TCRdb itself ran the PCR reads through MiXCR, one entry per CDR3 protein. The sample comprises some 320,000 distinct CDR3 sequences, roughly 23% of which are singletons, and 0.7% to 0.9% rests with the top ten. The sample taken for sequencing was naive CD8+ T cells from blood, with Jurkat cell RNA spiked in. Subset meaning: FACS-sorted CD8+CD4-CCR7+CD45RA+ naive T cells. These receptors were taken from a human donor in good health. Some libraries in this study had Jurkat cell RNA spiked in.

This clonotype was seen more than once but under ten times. CDR3 coding DNA: TGTGCCAGCAGCTTAACCGGATTGGAAACCGGGGAGCTGTTTTTT. Its protein product is CASSLTGLETGELFF. The chain carries TRBV11-3 and TRBJ2-2; D is undetermined. The germline CDR1 and CDR2 sequences are SGHNT and YENEEA. The V end was cut by 2 bases, the J end by 5 bases, with 12 bases between. The CDR3 is 15 amino acids. The variable domain in full, with the rest retrieved from reference TRBV11-3 and TRBJ2-2, is EAGVVQSPRYKIIEKKQPVAFWCNPISGHNTLYWYLQNLGQGPELLIRYENEEAVDDSQLPKDRFSAERLKGVDSTLKIQPAELGDSAVYLCASSLTGLETGELFFGEGSRLTVL.

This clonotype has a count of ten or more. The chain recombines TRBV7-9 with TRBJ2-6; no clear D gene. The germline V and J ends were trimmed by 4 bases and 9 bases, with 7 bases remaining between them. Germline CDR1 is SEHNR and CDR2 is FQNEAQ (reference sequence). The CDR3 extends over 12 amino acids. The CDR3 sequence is CASSSQGNVLTF. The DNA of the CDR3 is TGTGCCAGCAGCTCCCAAGGCAACGTCCTGACTTTC.

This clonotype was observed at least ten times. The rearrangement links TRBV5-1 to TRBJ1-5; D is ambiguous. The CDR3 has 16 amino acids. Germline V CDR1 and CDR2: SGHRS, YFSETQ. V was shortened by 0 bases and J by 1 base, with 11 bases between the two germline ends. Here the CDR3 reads CASSLEPAGSNQPQHF. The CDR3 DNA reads TGCGCCAGCAGCTTGGAGCCAGCGGGGAGCAATCAGCCCCAGCATTTT.

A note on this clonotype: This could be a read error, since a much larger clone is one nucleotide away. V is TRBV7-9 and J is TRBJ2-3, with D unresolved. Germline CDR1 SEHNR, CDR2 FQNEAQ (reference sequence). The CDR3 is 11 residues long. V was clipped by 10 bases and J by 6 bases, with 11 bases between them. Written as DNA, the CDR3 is TGTGCCAACGATGGAGCCGATACGCAGTATTTT. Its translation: CANDGADTQYF.

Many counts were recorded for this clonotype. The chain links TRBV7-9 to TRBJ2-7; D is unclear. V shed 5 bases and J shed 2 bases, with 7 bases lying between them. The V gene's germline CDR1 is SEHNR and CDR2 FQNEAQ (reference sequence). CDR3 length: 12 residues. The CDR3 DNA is TGTGCCAGCAGCGAAGTGACCTACGAGCAGTACTTC. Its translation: CASSEVTYEQYF.

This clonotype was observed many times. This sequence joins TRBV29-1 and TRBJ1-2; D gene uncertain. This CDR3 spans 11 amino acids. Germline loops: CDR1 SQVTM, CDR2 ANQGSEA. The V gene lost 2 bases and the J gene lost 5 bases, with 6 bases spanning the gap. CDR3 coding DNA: TGCAGCGTTGAAAGCCTGTATGGCTACACCTTC. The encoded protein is CSVESLYGYTF.

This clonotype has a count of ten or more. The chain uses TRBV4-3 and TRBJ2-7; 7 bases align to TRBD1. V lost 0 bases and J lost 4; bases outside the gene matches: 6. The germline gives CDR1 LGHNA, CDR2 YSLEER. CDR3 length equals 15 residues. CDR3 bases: TGCGCCAGCAGCCAAGATAGAGGGGGCGGGTACGAGCAGTACTTC. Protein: CASSQDRGGGYEQYF.

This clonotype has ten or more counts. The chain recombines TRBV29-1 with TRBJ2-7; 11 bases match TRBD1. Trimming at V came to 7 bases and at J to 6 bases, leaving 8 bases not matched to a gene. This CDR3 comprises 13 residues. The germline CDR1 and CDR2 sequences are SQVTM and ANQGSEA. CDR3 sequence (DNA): TGCAGCGCAGGGACAGGGGGTCCCCTCGAGCAGTACTTC. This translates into CSAGTGGPLEQYF.

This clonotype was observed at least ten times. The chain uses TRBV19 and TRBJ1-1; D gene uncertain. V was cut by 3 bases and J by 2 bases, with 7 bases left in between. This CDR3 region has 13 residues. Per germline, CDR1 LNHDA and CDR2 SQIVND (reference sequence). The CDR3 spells CASSIQVNTEAFF. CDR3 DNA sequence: TGTGCCAGTAGTATTCAGGTAAACACTGAAGCTTTCTTT.

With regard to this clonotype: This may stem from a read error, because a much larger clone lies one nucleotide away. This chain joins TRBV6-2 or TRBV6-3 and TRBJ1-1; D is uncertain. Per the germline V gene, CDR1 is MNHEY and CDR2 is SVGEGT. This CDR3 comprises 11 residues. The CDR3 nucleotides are TGTGCCAGCACCATGAACACTGAAGCTCTCTTT. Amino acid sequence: CASTMNTEALF.

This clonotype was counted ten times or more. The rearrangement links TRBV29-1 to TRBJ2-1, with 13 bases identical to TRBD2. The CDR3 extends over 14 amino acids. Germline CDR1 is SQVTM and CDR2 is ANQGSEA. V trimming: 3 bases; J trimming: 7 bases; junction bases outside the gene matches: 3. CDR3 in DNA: TGCAGCGTTGACGGGACTAGCGGGATTAATGAGCAGTTCTTC. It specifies CSVDGTSGINEQFF.

The CDR3 bases are TGTGCCAGCAGCTCCGCTAGCGGTAGCACAGATACGCAGTATTTT. This translates into CASSSASGSTDTQYF. The chain has TRBV5-4 and TRBJ2-3; 7 bases fit TRBD2. Germline CDR1 is SGHNT and CDR2 is YYREEE (reference sequence). This CDR3 region has 15 residues. The V gene end was trimmed by 3 bases and the J gene end by 0 bases; junction bases not matched to a gene: 4.

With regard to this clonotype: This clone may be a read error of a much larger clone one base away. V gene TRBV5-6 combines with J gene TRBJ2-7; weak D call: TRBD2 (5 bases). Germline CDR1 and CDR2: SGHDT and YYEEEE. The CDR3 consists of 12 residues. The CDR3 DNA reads TGTGCCAGCAGTATCCCTGCGAGGGAGCGGTACTTC. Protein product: CASSIPARERYF.

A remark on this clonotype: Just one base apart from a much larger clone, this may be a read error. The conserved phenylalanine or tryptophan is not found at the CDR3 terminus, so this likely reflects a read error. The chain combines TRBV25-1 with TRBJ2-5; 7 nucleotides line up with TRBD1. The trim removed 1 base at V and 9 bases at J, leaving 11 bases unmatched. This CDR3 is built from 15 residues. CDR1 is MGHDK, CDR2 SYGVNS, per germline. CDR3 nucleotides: TGTGCCAGCAGTGAATTAGCGACAGGGTCGTTGGCCCAGTACCTC. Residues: CASSELATGSLAQYL.

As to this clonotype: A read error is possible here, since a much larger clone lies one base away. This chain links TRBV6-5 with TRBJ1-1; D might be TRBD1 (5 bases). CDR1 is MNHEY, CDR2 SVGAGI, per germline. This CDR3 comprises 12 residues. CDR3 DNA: TGTGCCAGCAGTCACTCAGGCCAGGGAGCTTTCTTT. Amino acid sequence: CASSHSGQGAFF.

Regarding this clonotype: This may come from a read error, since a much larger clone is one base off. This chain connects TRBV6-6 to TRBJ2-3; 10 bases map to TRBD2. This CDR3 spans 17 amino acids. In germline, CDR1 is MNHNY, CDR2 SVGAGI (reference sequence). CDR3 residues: CASCYSSLAGVSDTQYF. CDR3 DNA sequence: TGTGCCAGCTGTTACTCTTCGCTAGCGGGAGTGTCAGATACGCAGTATTTT.

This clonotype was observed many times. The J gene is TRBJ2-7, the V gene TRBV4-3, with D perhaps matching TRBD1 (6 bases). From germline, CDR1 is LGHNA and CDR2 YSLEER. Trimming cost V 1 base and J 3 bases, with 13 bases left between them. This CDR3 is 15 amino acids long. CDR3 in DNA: TGCGCCAGCAGCCAAGGGACAGACCTAATCTACGAGCAGTACTTC. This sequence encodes CASSQGTDLIYEQYF.

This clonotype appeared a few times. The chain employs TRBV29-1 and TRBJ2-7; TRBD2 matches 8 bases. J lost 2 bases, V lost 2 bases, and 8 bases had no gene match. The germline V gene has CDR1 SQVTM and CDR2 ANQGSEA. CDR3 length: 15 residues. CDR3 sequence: CSVEWRGGPPYEQYF. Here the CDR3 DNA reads TGCAGCGTTGAATGGCGCGGGGGGCCGCCCTACGAGCAGTACTTC.

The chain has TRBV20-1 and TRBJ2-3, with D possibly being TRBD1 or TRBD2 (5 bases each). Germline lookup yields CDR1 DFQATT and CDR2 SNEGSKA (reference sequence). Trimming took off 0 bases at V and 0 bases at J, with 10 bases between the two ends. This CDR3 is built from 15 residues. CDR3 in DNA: TGCAGTGCTAGAGATGGGGGAGATAGCACAGATACGCAGTATTTT. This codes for CSARDGGDSTDTQYF.

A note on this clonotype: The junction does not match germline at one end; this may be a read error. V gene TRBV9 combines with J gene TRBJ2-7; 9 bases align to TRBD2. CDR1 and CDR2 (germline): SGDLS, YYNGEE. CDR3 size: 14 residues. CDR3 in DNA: TGTGCCAGCGGCGTAGGTAGCGGGGGCGTCGAGCAGTACTTC. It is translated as CASGVGSGGVEQYF.

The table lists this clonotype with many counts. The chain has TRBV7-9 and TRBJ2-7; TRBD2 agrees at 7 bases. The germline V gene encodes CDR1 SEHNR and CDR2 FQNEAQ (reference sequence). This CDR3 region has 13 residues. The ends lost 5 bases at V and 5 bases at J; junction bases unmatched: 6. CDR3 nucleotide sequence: TGTGCCAGCAGCGCGAGCGGGACCCACGAGCAGTACTTC. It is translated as CASSASGTHEQYF.

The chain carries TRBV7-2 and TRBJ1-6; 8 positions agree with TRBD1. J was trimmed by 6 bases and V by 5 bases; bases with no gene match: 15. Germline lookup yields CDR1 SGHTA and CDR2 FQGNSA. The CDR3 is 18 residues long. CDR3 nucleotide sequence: TGTGCCAGCAGCGAAAGGCTATTGCAGGGGGCGCTTAATTCACCCCTCCACTTT. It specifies CASSERLLQGALNSPLHF.